These 13 T cell receptor beta chains were all obtained from the same sample, sequenced in a study of T cell repertoires in cytomegalovirus infection. TCRdb reanalysed the reads using MiXCR and keeps one entry per CDR3 protein. Counted here are about 530,000 distinct CDR3 sequences, roughly 29% occurring once; the ten biggest clones make up less than 15%. The sample was PBMCs. The receptor set was obtained from a human donor in good health (CMV status not recorded). Some clones in this sample may be carry-over from other donors' samples.

This clonotype was counted ten times or more. CDR3 residues: CASSLIRGQETQYF. Written as DNA, the CDR3 is TGTGCCAGCAGCTTAATCAGGGGGCAAGAGACCCAGTACTTC. The chain links TRBV7-2 to TRBJ2-5; 7 bases align to TRBD1. The germline CDR1 and CDR2 sequences are SGHTA and FQGNSA. The CDR3 contains 14 residues. The junction had 2 bases not matched to a gene; V was cut back by 2 bases and J by 2 bases.

On this clonotype: Being one base from a much bigger clone, this may be a read error. This chain joins TRBV7-2 and TRBJ2-5; 7 nucleotides agree with TRBD1. CDR1 is SGHTA and CDR2 is FQGNSA in the germline V gene. Trimming cost V 1 base and J 5 bases; bases outside gene matches: 7. The CDR3 is made up of 15 amino acids. The CDR3 is CASSLGIGGGETQYF. The CDR3, as DNA: TGTGCCAGCAGCTTAGGGATAGGGGGCGGTGAGACCCAGTACTTC. The full variable domain, rest sourced from reference TRBV7-2 and TRBJ2-5, is GAGVSQSPSNKVTEKGKDVELRCDPISGHTALYWYRQSLGQGLEFLIYFQGNSAPDKSGLPSDRFSAERTGGSVSTLTIQRTQQEDSAVYLCASSLGIGGGETQYFGPGTRLLVL.

V is TRBV2 and J is TRBJ1-1, with 7 bases aligning to TRBD1. Looked up from germline, CDR1 is SNHLY and CDR2 is FYNNEI. V was pared by 8 bases and J by 3 bases, with 6 bases of the junction left unmatched. The CDR3 has 13 residues. CDR3: CASFRDRDTEAFF. The CDR3, as DNA: TGTGCCAGCTTCCGAGACAGGGACACTGAAGCTTTCTTT.

This clonotype was observed a single time. The chain carries TRBV20-1 and TRBJ2-3; D is unresolved. The CDR3 extends over 14 amino acids. Between the trimmed V and J ends, which lost 3 bases and 0 bases, there was a span of 10 bases. Germline CDR1 and CDR2: DFQATT and SNEGSKA (reference sequence). This CDR3 reads CSASGSQSTDTQYF. CDR3 sequence (DNA): TGCAGTGCTAGCGGGTCACAAAGCACAGATACGCAGTATTTT.

This clonotype was detected a few times. The CDR3, as DNA: TGTGCCAGCAGTTTCGGGGCCGCAGGGGGAGAGACCCAGTACTTC. Translation gives CASSFGAAGGETQYF. The genes are TRBV28 and TRBJ2-5; TRBD1 aligns across 7 bases. Germline lookup yields CDR1 MDHEN and CDR2 SYDVKM. With V trimmed by 3 bases and J by 4 bases, 8 bases remained unmatched. The CDR3 runs to 15 residues. Full variable domain (missing parts from reference TRBV28 and TRBJ2-5): DVKVTQSSRYLVKRTGEKVFLECVQDMDHENMFWYRQDPGLGLRLIYFSYDVKMKEKGDIPEGYSVSREKKERFSLILESASTNQTSMYLCASSFGAAGGETQYFGPGTRLLVL.

The rearrangement joins TRBV7-9 to TRBJ1-2; unclear D gene. This CDR3 has 11 amino acids. V gave up 9 bases and J gave up 2 bases, with 7 bases separating them. Germline values: CDR1 SEHNR, CDR2 FQNEAQ (reference sequence). CDR3 in amino acids: CARTENYGYTF. Written as DNA, the CDR3 is TGTGCCAGAACAGAAAACTATGGCTACACCTTC.

The J gene is TRBJ2-1, the V gene TRBV10-3; 10 nucleotides agree with TRBD1. Germline CDR1 reads ENHRY; CDR2 reads SYGVKD. The CDR3 is 16 residues long. Unmatched junction bases numbered 7, after V lost 2 bases and J lost 6 bases. DNA of the CDR3: TGTGCCATCAGTGAGCCCTCGGGACAGGGGATCAATGAGCAGTTCTTC. Its protein product is CAISEPSGQGINEQFF.

The rearrangement uses TRBV15 and TRBJ2-1, with 8 bases identical to TRBD1. Germline loops: CDR1 LNHNV, CDR2 YYDKDF (reference sequence). The CDR3 is 14 residues long. Losses at the gene ends were 2 bases for V and 9 bases for J; bases not matched to a gene: 6. CDR3 loop: CATSRTKQGGEQFF. In DNA form, the CDR3 reads TGTGCCACCAGCAGAACAAAACAGGGGGGTGAGCAGTTCTTC.

This clonotype has a handful of counts. The chain recombines TRBV20-1 with TRBJ2-7, with 11 nucleotides matching TRBD2. V was clipped by 6 bases and J by 4 bases; unmatched bases: 11. Germline assignment: CDR1 DFQATT and CDR2 SNEGSKA (reference sequence). The CDR3 contains 15 residues. Here the CDR3 reads CSAKSGTSGIYEQYF. The DNA of the CDR3 is TGCAGTGCCAAGTCCGGGACTAGCGGAATTTACGAGCAGTACTTC.

This clonotype was observed at least ten times. This chain links TRBV7-2 with TRBJ1-5; no definite D call. The CDR3 is 14 residues long. Deletions cut 1 base from V and 7 bases from J, with 11 bases between. Germline V CDR1 and CDR2: SGHTA, FQGNSA. The CDR3 sequence is CASSLVGLRQPQHF. The CDR3 coding sequence is TGTGCCAGCAGCTTAGTGGGTTTACGACAGCCCCAGCATTTT.

This clonotype has at least ten counts. The rearrangement joins TRBV7-2 to TRBJ2-5, with 9 nucleotides matching TRBD2. CDR1 is SGHTA, CDR2 FQGNSA, per germline. The V segment lost 0 bases and the J segment 3 bases; nucleotides outside the gene matches: 5. There are 16 residues in the CDR3. This CDR3 reads CASSLAAGGREETQYF. CDR3 bases: TGTGCCAGCAGCTTAGCAGCGGGAGGCCGAGAAGAGACCCAGTACTTC.

This clonotype turned up a few times. The V gene is TRBV19, the J gene TRBJ1-2, with a possible D match to TRBD1 (5 bases). The germline V gene encodes CDR1 LNHDA and CDR2 SQIVND (reference sequence). Trimming stripped 7 bases from V and 4 bases from J, with 16 bases between. CDR3 size: 14 residues. CDR3 in amino acids: CASTPRQQIYGYTF. The CDR3 DNA follows: TGTGCCAGTACGCCGAGACAGCAAATCTATGGCTACACCTTC.

V usage is TRBV7-3 and J usage is TRBJ2-1, with 11 bases that match TRBD1. CDR3 length: 15 amino acids. V dropped 4 bases and J dropped 6; count of bases not matched to a gene: 5. Germline CDR1 SGHTA, CDR2 FQGTGA. As DNA, the CDR3 is TGTGCCAGCAGCTCAGGACAGGGGGCGCGCAATGAGCAGTTCTTC. It encodes CASSSGQGARNEQFF.